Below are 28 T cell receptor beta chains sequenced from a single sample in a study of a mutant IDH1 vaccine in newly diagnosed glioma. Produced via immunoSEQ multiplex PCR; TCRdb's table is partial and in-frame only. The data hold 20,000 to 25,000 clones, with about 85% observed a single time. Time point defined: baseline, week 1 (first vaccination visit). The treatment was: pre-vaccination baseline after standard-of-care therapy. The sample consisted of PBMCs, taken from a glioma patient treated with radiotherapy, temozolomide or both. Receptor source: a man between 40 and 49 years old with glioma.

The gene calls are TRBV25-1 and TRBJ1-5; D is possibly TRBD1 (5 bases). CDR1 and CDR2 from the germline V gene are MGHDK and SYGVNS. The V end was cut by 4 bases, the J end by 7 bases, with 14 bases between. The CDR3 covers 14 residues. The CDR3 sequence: CASSASGTMQPQHF. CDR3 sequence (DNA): TGTGCCAGCAGTGCCTCCGGGACCATGCAGCCCCAGCATTTT.

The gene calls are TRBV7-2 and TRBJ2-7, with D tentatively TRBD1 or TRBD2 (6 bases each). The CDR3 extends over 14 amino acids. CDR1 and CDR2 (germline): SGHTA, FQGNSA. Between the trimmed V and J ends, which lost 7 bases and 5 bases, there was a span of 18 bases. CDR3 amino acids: CASTLYGGIDEQYV. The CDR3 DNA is TGTGCCAGCACCCTGTACGGGGGCATCGACGAGCAGTACGTC.

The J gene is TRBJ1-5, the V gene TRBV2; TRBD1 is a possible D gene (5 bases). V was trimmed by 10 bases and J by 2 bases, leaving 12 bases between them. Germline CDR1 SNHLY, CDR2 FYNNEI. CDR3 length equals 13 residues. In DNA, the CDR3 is TGTGCCACCCAGGGTTGGCGCAATCAGCCCCAGCATTTT. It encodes CATQGWRNQPQHF.

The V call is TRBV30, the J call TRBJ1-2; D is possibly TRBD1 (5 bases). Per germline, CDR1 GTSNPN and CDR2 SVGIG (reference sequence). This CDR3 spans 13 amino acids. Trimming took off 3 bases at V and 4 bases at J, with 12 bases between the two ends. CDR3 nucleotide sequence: TGTGCCTGGAGAGGCGGAGGGGCCTATGGCTACACCTTC. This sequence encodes CAWRGGGAYGYTF.

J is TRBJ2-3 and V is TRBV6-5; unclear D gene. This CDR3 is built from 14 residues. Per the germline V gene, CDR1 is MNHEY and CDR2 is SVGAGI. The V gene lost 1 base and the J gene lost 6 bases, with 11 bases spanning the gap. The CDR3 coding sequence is TGTGCCAGCAGTTACTTCCCGGGTGCGGATACGCAGTATTTT. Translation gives CASSYFPGADTQYF.

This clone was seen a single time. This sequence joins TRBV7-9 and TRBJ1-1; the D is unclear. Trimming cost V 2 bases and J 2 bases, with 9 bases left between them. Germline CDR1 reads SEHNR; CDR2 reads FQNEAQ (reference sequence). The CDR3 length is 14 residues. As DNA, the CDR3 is TGTGCCAGCAGCTTACGGGCCCGAAACACTGAAGCTTTCTTT. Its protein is CASSLRARNTEAFF. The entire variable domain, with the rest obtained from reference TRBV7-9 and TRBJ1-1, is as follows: DTGVSQNPRHKITKRGQNVTFRCDPISEHNRLYWYRQTLGQGPEFLTYFQNEAQLEKSRLLSDRFSAERPKGSFSTLEIQRTEQGDSAMYLCASSLRARNTEAFFGQGTRLTVV.

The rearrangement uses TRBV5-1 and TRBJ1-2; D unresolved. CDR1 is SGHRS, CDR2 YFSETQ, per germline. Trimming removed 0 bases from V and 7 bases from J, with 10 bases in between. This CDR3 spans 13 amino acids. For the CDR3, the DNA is TGCGCCAGCAGCTTGGCAGGAAACCCTGGCTACACCTTC. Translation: CASSLAGNPGYTF.

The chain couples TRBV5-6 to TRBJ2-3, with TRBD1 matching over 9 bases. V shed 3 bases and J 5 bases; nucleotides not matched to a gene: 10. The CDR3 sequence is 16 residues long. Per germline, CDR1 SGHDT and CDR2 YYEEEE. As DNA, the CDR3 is TGTGCCAGCAGCTCCGGGACAGGGCGTAGGTTAGATACGCAGTATTTT. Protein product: CASSSGTGRRLDTQYF.

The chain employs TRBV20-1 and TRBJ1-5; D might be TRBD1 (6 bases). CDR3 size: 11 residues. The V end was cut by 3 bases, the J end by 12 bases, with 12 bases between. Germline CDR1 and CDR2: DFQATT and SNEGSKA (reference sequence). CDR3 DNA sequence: TGCAGTGCTAGTAGGGGGGGGTTCCAGCATTTT. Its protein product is CSASRGGFQHF.

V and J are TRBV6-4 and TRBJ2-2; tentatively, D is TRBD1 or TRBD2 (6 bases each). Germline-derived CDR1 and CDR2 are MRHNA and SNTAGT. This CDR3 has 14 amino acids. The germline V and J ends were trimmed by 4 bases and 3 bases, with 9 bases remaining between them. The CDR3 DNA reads TGTGCCAGCAGTGGGGGGGCCGACACCGGGGAGCTGTTTTTT. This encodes CASSGGADTGELFF.

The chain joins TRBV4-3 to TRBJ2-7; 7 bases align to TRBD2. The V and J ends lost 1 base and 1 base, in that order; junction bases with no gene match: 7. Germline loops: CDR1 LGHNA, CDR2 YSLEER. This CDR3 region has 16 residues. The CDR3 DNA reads TGCGCCAGCAGCCAAGGGGACTACGCTAGGTCCTACGAGCAGTACTTC. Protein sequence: CASSQGDYARSYEQYF.

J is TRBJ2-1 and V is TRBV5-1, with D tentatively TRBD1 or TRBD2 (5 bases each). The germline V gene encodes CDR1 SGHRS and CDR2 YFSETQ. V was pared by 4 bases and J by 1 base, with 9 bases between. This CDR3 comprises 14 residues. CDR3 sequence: CASSGGPSYNEQFF. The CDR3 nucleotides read TGCGCCAGCAGCGGGGGACCATCCTACAATGAGCAGTTCTTC.

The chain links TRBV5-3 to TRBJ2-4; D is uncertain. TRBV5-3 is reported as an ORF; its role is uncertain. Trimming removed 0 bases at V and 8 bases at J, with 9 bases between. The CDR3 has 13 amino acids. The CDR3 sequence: CARSLGFGDIQYF. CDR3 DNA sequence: TGTGCCAGAAGCTTGGGGTTTGGGGACATTCAGTACTTC.

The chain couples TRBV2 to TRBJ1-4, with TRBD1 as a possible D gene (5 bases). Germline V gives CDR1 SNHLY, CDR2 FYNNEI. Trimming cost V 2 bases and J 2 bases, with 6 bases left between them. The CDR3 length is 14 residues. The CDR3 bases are TGTGCCAGCAGTGAATGGGGGACTAATGAAAAACTGTTTTTT. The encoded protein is CASSEWGTNEKLFF.

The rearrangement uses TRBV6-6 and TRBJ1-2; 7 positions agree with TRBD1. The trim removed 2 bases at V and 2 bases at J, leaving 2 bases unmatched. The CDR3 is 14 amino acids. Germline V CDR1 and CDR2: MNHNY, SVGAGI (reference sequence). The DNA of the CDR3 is TGTGCCAGCAGTTACGGGGGACAGAACTATGGCTACACCTTC. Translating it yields CASSYGGQNYGYTF.

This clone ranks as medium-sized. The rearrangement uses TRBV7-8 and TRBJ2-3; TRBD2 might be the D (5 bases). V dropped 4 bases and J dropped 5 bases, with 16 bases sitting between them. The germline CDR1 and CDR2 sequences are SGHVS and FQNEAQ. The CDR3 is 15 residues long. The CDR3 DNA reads TGTGCCAGCAGCTCAACGGAGGCGGCACAAGATACGCAGTATTTT. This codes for CASSSTEAAQDTQYF.

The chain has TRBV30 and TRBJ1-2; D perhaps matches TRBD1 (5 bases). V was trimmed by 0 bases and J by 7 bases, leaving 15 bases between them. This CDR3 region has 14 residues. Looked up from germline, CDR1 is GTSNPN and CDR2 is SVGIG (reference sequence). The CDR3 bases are TGTGCCTGGAGTGTAGGGGCAGGGAAGTTTGGCTACACCTTC. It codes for CAWSVGAGKFGYTF.

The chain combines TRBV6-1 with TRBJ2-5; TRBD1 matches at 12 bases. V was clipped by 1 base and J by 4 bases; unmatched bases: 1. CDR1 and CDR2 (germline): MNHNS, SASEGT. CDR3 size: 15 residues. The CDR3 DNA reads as TGTGCCAGCAGTGAAGGGGGACAGGGGGCAGAGACCCAGTACTTC. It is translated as CASSEGGQGAETQYF.

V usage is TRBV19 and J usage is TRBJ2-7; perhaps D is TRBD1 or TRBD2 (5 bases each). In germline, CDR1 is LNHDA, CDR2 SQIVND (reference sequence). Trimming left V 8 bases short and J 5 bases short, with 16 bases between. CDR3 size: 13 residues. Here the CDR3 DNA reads TGTGCCAGTGCGAGGGGCGCAGGGCACGAGCAGTACTTC. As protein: CASARGAGHEQYF.

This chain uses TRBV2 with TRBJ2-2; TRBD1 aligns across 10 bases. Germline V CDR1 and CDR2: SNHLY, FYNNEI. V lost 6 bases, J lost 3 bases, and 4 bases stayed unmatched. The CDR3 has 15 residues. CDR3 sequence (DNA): TGTGCCAGCAGCAGACAGGGGGCCCACACCGGGGAGCTGTTTTTT. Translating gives CASSRQGAHTGELFF.

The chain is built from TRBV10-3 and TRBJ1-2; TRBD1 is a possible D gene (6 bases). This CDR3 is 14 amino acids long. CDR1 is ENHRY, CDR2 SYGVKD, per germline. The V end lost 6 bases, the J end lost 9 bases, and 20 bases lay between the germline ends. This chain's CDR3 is CAISITDSPPSYTF. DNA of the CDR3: TGTGCCATCAGCATTACGGACAGCCCCCCGAGCTACACCTTC.

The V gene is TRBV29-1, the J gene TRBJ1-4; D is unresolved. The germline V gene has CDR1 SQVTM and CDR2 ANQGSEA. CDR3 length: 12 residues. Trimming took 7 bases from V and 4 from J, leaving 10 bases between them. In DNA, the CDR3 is TGCAGCGCCCTGGCCAGTAATGAAAAACTGTTTTTT. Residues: CSALASNEKLFF.

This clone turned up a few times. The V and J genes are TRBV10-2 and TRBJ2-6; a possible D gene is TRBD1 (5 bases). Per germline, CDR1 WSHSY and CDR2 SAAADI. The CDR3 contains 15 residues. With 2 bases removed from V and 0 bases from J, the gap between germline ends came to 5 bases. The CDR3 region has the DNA TGCGCCAGCAGTGAGACAGGCTCTGGGGCCAACGTCCTGACTTTC. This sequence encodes CASSETGSGANVLTF.

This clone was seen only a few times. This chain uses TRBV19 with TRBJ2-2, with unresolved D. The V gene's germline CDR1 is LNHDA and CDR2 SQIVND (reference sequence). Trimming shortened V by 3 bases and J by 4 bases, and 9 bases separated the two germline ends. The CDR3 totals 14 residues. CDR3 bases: TGTGCCAGTAGTATTGACGGTTCCACCGGGGAGCTGTTTTTT. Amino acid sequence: CASSIDGSTGELFF.

As DNA, the CDR3 is TGTGCCAGCAGCCAAGATTCGGATAGCTCTGGAAACACCATATATTTT. As protein: CASSQDSDSSGNTIYF. V is TRBV14 and J is TRBJ1-3; D not certain. Trimming pared 0 bases from V and 0 bases from J, leaving 9 bases between. Per germline, CDR1 SGHDN and CDR2 FVKESK. CDR3 length equals 16 residues.

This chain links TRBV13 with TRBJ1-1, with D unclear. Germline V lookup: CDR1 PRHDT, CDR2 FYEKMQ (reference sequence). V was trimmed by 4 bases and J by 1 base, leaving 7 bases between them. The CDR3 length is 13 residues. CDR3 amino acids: CASSSGRNTEAFF. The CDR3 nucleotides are TGTGCCAGCAGCTCAGGACGGAACACTGAAGCTTTCTTT.

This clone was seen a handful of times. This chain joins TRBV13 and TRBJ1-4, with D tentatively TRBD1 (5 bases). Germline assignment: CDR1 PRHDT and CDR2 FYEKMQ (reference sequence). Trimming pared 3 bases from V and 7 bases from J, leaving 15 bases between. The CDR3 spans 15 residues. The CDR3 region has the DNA TGTGCCAGCAGCTTTAATTTGGGGGGAGGTGAAAAACTGTTTTTT. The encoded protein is CASSFNLGGGEKLFF.

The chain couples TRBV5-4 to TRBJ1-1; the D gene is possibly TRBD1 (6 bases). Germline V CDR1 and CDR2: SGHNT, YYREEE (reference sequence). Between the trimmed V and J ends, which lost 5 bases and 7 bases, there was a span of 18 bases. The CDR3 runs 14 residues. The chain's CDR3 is CASSPGTRAHEAFF. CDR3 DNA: TGTGCCAGCAGTCCCGGGACACGAGCCCATGAAGCTTTCTTT.